Below, 24 T cell receptor beta chains from the same sample are listed, as sequenced in a study of T cell changes during pregnancy in multiple sclerosis. Repertoires were generated with immunoSEQ multiplex PCR, while TCRdb's copy carries only in-frame clones and drops some. The top ten hold over 10% of the sample, which has around 36,000 clones, 92% seen once. Sequences were derived from CD8+ T cells from peripheral blood mononuclear cells, sampled in the first trimester of pregnancy. These TCRs come from a female donor with multiple sclerosis, enrolled in a pregnancy study.

J is TRBJ2-7 and V is TRBV18, with 8 bases identical to TRBD1. V was pared by 3 bases and J by 7 bases, with 8 bases of the junction left unmatched. The CDR3 sequence is 14 residues long. CDR1 KGHSH and CDR2 LQKENI come from the germline V gene. CDR3 DNA: TGTGCCAGCTCACCTCCCGGACAGGGTCAAGAGCAGTACTTC. The encoded protein is CASSPPGQGQEQYF.

This clone has only one observation. The chain uses TRBV13 and TRBJ2-3, with D possibly being TRBD2 (5 bases). This CDR3 is 16 amino acids long. The V end was cut by 2 bases, the J end by 1 base, with 13 bases between. Germline loops: CDR1 PRHDT, CDR2 FYEKMQ (reference sequence). This chain's CDR3 is CASSLLGVEGTDTQYF. The CDR3 coding sequence is TGTGCCAGCAGCTTACTCGGGGTGGAGGGCACAGATACGCAGTATTTT. The whole variable domain, filled in from reference TRBV13 and TRBJ2-3, reads AAGVIQSPRHLIKEKRETATLKCYPIPRHDTVYWYQQGPGQDPQFLISFYEKMQSDKGSIPDRFSAQQFSDYHSELNMSSLELGDSALYFCASSLLGVEGTDTQYFGPGTRLTVL.

The chain links TRBV6-5 to TRBJ1-4; possible D gene TRBD1, 5 bases. The V gene lost 6 bases and the J gene lost 8 bases, with 16 bases spanning the gap. The CDR3 runs 14 residues. Germline V gene lookup returns CDR1 MNHEY and CDR2 SVGAGI. The CDR3 is CASRGQGVGEKLFF. The CDR3 bases are TGTGCCAGCAGAGGACAAGGCGTGGGCGAAAAACTGTTTTTT.

The chain links TRBV29-1 to TRBJ1-5; weak D call: TRBD1 (6 bases). V was cut by 2 bases and J by 1 base, with 21 bases left in between. The germline CDR1 and CDR2 sequences are SQVTM and ANQGSEA. There are 18 residues in the CDR3. The CDR3 nucleotides are TGCAGCGTTGAACGCCTAGGCCCTATGAGGGGGAGCAATCAGCCCCAGCATTTT. This codes for CSVERLGPMRGSNQPQHF.

The chain employs TRBV11-2 and TRBJ1-3, with unresolved D. V was shortened by 5 bases and J by 0 bases, with 17 bases between the two germline ends. The CDR3 contains 17 residues. Germline V gene lookup returns CDR1 SGHAT and CDR2 FQNNGV. The CDR3 is CASSVELGSFSGNTIYF. In DNA form, the CDR3 reads TGTGCCAGCAGCGTCGAACTAGGCAGCTTCTCTGGAAACACCATATATTTT.

The chain uses TRBV27 and TRBJ1-2; D call uncertain. Germline CDR1 and CDR2: MNHEY and SMNVEV (reference sequence). Trimming stripped 5 bases from V and 5 bases from J, with 15 bases between. The CDR3 has 14 residues. CDR3 in amino acids: CASSPGRTPYGYTF. As DNA, the CDR3 is TGTGCCAGCAGTCCTGGGCGAACTCCGTATGGCTACACCTTC.

The chain is built from TRBV28 and TRBJ2-7, with 7 bases fitting TRBD1. V lost 7 bases to trimming and J lost 0 bases; unmatched junction nucleotides: 3. CDR1 and CDR2 (germline): MDHEN, SYDVKM. The CDR3 runs 13 residues. The CDR3 bases are TGTGCCAGCACTGGGGACAGCTCCTACGAGCAGTACTTC. Encoded protein: CASTGDSSYEQYF.

CDR3 sequence (DNA): TGTGCCAGCAGTTCTCCTCACTCGGCCAGGGCGGAAGCTTTCTTT. Protein sequence: CASSSPHSARAEAFF. V usage is TRBV6-5 and J usage is TRBJ1-1; possible D gene TRBD1, 5 bases. Trimming shortened V by 4 bases and J by 8 bases, and 20 bases separated the two germline ends. The CDR3 totals 15 residues. Germline V gives CDR1 MNHEY, CDR2 SVGAGI.

This sequence joins TRBV4-1 and TRBJ2-5; the match to TRBD1 covers 8 bases. The CDR3 extends over 17 amino acids. After removal of 0 bases from V and 2 bases from J, the junction contained 8 bases not matched to a gene. Germline loops: CDR1 MGHRA, CDR2 YSYEKL. The CDR3 sequence is CASSQETGTGSQETQYF. For the CDR3, the DNA is TGCGCCAGCAGCCAAGAGACCGGGACAGGATCACAAGAGACCCAGTACTTC.

This chain joins TRBV5-6 and TRBJ2-3; TRBD2 is a possible D gene (5 bases). Germline V gene sequence: CDR1 SGHDT, CDR2 YYEEEE. CDR3 length: 16 amino acids. V shed 4 bases and J shed 0 bases, with 15 bases lying between them. The CDR3 spells CASSPEVRRSTDTQYF. Written as DNA, the CDR3 is TGTGCCAGCAGCCCGGAGGTCAGACGAAGCACAGATACGCAGTATTTT.

V usage is TRBV14 and J usage is TRBJ1-1; D is unresolved. Germline V CDR1 and CDR2: SGHDN, FVKESK. The CDR3 runs 14 residues. Trimming took 2 bases from V and 5 from J, leaving 12 bases between them. The CDR3 loop is CASSQLSLPTEAFF. DNA of the CDR3: TGTGCCAGCAGCCAACTCTCCCTTCCGACTGAAGCTTTCTTT. Supplemented by reference TRBV14 and TRBJ1-1, the full variable domain reads EAGVTQFPSHSVIEKGQTVTLRCDPISGHDNLYWYRRVMGKEIKFLLHFVKESKQDESGMPNNRFLAERTGGTYSTLKVQPAELEDSGVYFCASSQLSLPTEAFFGQGTRLTVV.

The chain recombines TRBV11-2 with TRBJ2-3, with TRBD2 as a possible D gene (5 bases). CDR1 is SGHAT and CDR2 is FQNNGV in the germline V gene. Trimming shortened V by 3 bases and J by 2 bases, and 18 bases separated the two germline ends. The length of the CDR3 is 17 residues. CDR3: CASSFPGDRRPTDTQYF. For the CDR3, the DNA is TGTGCCAGCAGCTTCCCCGGAGACCGGAGGCCCACAGATACGCAGTATTTT.

This clone was detected only once. The CDR3 coding sequence is TGTGCCAGCAGCTTGTCCGGTTACAATGAGCAGTTCTTC. It codes for CASSLSGYNEQFF. The chain combines TRBV5-4 with TRBJ2-1, with unresolved D. Germline CDR1 SGHNT, CDR2 YYREEE (reference sequence). Deletions cut 1 base from V and 4 bases from J, with 6 bases between. The CDR3 extends over 13 amino acids. Full variable domain (missing parts from reference TRBV5-4 and TRBJ2-1): ETGVTQSPTHLIKTRGQQVTLRCSSQSGHNTVSWYQQALGQGPQFIFQYYREEENGRGNFPPRFSGLQFPNYSSELNVNALELDDSALYLCASSLSGYNEQFFGPGTRLTVL.

The J gene is TRBJ2-5, the V gene TRBV7-2, with a tentative D call TRBD2 (6 bases). The CDR3 contains 14 residues. Germline V gene data show CDR1 as SGHTA and CDR2 as FQGNSA. Trimming took off 5 bases at V and 0 bases at J, with 10 bases between the two ends. CDR3 sequence: CASSQTGDQETQYF. For the CDR3, the DNA is TGTGCCAGCAGCCAAACGGGGGACCAAGAGACCCAGTACTTC.

The chain is built from TRBV2 and TRBJ1-6; TRBD1 matches at 8 bases. Germline V gene sequence: CDR1 SNHLY, CDR2 FYNNEI. CDR3 length: 15 amino acids. Germline trimming cut 6 bases from V and 10 bases from J; bases unmatched to any gene: 11. CDR3 in DNA: TGTGCCAGCAGCCGAGGACAGGGACGAGGGTCACCCCTCCACTTT. This translates into CASSRGQGRGSPLHF.

This chain joins TRBV2 and TRBJ1-2, with 8 positions matching TRBD1. This CDR3 has 16 amino acids. Unmatched junction bases numbered 14, after V lost 6 bases and J lost 5 bases. Germline V gene sequence: CDR1 SNHLY, CDR2 FYNNEI. Here the CDR3 reads CASRGTGQGPLYGYTF. The CDR3 DNA follows: TGTGCCAGCAGGGGAACCGGACAGGGACCGTTATATGGCTACACCTTC.

The chain couples TRBV2 to TRBJ1-4; 11 bases are shared with TRBD1. Germline lookup yields CDR1 SNHLY and CDR2 FYNNEI. The CDR3 contains 16 residues. With 5 bases clipped from V and 9 bases from J, the junction kept 11 bases outside the gene matches. CDR3 region: CASSTPGTGGSKKLFF. The CDR3 DNA sequence: TGTGCCAGCAGTACCCCAGGGACAGGGGGAAGTAAAAAACTGTTTTTT.

This chain connects TRBV9 to TRBJ2-7; a weak D match, TRBD2 (5 bases). In germline, CDR1 is SGDLS, CDR2 YYNGEE. The CDR3 loop spans 14 amino acids. The V end lost 0 bases, the J end lost 2 bases, and 9 bases lay between the germline ends. The CDR3 DNA follows: TGTGCCAGCAGCGTAGGTACGGGGACCTACGAGCAGTACTTC. The encoded protein is CASSVGTGTYEQYF.

The genes are TRBV11-2 and TRBJ2-3, with no clear D. Germline V CDR1 and CDR2: SGHAT, FQNNGV. The CDR3 is 13 residues long. V was trimmed by 5 bases and J by 4 bases, leaving 10 bases between them. CDR3 DNA: TGTGCCAGCAGCCCTCTGTCCGCAGATACGCAGTATTTT. Its protein is CASSPLSADTQYF.

The chain has TRBV5-5 and TRBJ1-1, with 8 bases identical to TRBD1. With 2 bases clipped from V and 8 bases from J, the junction kept 5 bases outside the gene matches. There are 13 residues in the CDR3. Looked up from germline, CDR1 is SGHKS and CDR2 is YYEKEE (reference sequence). DNA for the CDR3: TGTGCCAGCAGCTTCCCAGGGGGCGCGGAAGCTTTCTTT. Translating it yields CASSFPGGAEAFF. The whole variable domain, filled in from reference TRBV5-5 and TRBJ1-1, reads DAGVTQSPTHLIKTRGQQVTLRCSPISGHKSVSWYQQVLGQGPQFIFQYYEKEERGRGNFPDRFSARQFPNYSSELNVNALLLGDSALYLCASSFPGGAEAFFGQGTRLTVV.

This chain joins TRBV7-6 and TRBJ1-1, with unresolved D. Trimming cost V 8 bases and J 3 bases, with 16 bases left between them. The CDR3 length is 14 residues. Germline-derived CDR1 and CDR2 are SGHVS and FNYEAQ. This chain's CDR3 is CASASGLGDTEAFF. The CDR3, as DNA: TGTGCCAGCGCCTCCGGCCTAGGAGACACTGAAGCTTTCTTT.

This CDR3 is CASSGREDPTEAFF. In DNA form, the CDR3 reads TGTGCCAGCAGCGGCCGGGAGGACCCCACTGAAGCTTTCTTT. This chain joins TRBV5-4 and TRBJ1-1; D not certain. The CDR3 length is 14 residues. Per germline, CDR1 SGHNT and CDR2 YYREEE (reference sequence). V lost 4 bases, J lost 4 bases, and 14 bases lay in between.

The V gene is TRBV27, the J gene TRBJ1-2; D is possibly TRBD1 (6 bases). V lost 4 bases, J lost 4 bases, and 19 bases lay in between. This CDR3 spans 16 amino acids. Germline assignment: CDR1 MNHEY and CDR2 SMNVEV (reference sequence). The CDR3 here is CASSSALTGSGYGYTF. CDR3 nucleotides: TGTGCCAGCAGTTCTGCCCTGACAGGCTCAGGCTATGGCTACACCTTC.

V and J are TRBV10-3 and TRBJ1-1; D is uncertain. CDR3 length equals 13 residues. Trimming took 5 bases from V and 4 from J, leaving 11 bases between them. Germline CDR1 and CDR2: ENHRY and SYGVKD. CDR3 in DNA: TGTGCCATCAGTATCCAGGAAGGCACTGAAGCTTTCTTT. Encoded protein: CAISIQEGTEAFF.